One sample yielded the 6 T cell receptor beta chains listed below, sequenced in a study of T cell responses to AZD1222 COVID-19 vaccine. The assay was immunoSEQ multiplex PCR, and TCRdb's table has in-frame clones only and misses some. Altogether some 110,000 clones are present, almost 90% being singletons, with the ten largest covering approximately 5%. This sample comprised peripheral blood, obtained on day 0 of AZD1222 vaccination. These receptors were taken from an adult in good health.

The genes are TRBV7-2 and TRBJ2-3; D remains ambiguous. In germline, CDR1 is SGHTA, CDR2 FQGNSA. This CDR3 has 13 residues. V lost 2 bases and J lost 2, with 5 bases in between. CDR3 nucleotide sequence: TGTGCCAGCAGCTTACCCCACACAGATACGCAGTATTTT. It specifies CASSLPHTDTQYF.

The chain has TRBV9 and TRBJ2-2; D is possibly TRBD2 (5 bases). CDR1 is SGDLS and CDR2 is YYNGEE in the germline V gene. This CDR3 region has 14 residues. Deletions cut 0 bases from V and 4 bases from J, with 7 bases between. In DNA form, the CDR3 reads TGTGCCAGCAGCGTAGGAGGGTCCACCGGGGAGCTGTTTTTT. Encoded protein: CASSVGGSTGELFF.

This CDR3 is CASSEGQLYTEAFF. The CDR3 nucleotides are TGCGCCAGCAGCGAGGGACAGTTATACACTGAAGCTTTCTTT. The rearrangement joins TRBV10-1 to TRBJ1-1, with 7 positions matching TRBD1. The germline CDR1 and CDR2 sequences are WNHNN and SYGVQD (reference sequence). V lost 6 bases, J lost 3 bases, and 7 bases stayed unmatched. This CDR3 contains 14 residues.

This clone appeared a few times. This rearrangement joins TRBV6-5 to TRBJ2-7; D unresolved. The CDR3 sequence is 13 residues long. Germline CDR1 reads MNHEY; CDR2 reads SVGAGI. V lost 2 bases and J 4 bases, leaving 9 bases between the germline ends. The CDR3 nucleotides read TGTGCCAGCAGTTACGGGATCGAGTACGAGCAGTACTTC. Amino acid sequence: CASSYGIEYEQYF.

The chain couples TRBV18 to TRBJ1-5; tentative D call: TRBD1 (6 bases). The CDR3 has 17 residues. Germline CDR1 KGHSH, CDR2 LQKENI. Trimming shortened V by 1 base and J by 2 bases, and 15 bases separated the two germline ends. The CDR3 DNA is TGTGCCAGCTCACCACGTGGGACACCCGGGGGCAATCAGCCCCAGCATTTT. Translation: CASSPRGTPGGNQPQHF.

The chain couples TRBV5-1 to TRBJ2-1; TRBD2 aligns across 9 bases. The junction had 8 bases not matched to a gene; V was cut back by 0 bases and J by 4 bases. This CDR3 contains 17 residues. Germline-derived CDR1 and CDR2 are SGHRS and YFSETQ. The DNA for the CDR3 is TGCGCCAGCAGCTTGGCCGGGACTAGCACCGGTTACAATGAGCAGTTCTTC. Its protein is CASSLAGTSTGYNEQFF.